The next 20 T cell receptor beta chains were all read from a single sample in a study of post-analysis software for immune sequencing data. The study's findings and limits: Controls showed lower frequencies than patients for roughly five TRBV segments, and TRBV5-6, TRBV5-1 and TRBV20-1 were among these.

Included in the TCR beta cDNA libraries were unique molecular identifiers. TCRdb independently ran MiXCR on the PCR reads; one entry per CDR3 protein. Of roughly 700,000 distinct CDR3 sequences in the sample, 30% were seen once. Antigen specificity for these receptors is unknown. The sequenced material came from blood. The source is a girl aged 10 to 17 with multiple sclerosis.

This clonotype was seen at least ten times. The chain combines TRBV29-1 with TRBJ2-1; 10 positions agree with TRBD2. The CDR3 has 16 amino acids. Germline V lookup: CDR1 SQVTM, CDR2 ANQGSEA. The V and J ends lost 6 bases and 4 bases, in that order; junction bases with no gene match: 12. CDR3 amino acids: CSVPTHSGRPYNEQFF. DNA for the CDR3: TGCAGCGTCCCAACCCATAGCGGGAGGCCGTACAATGAGCAGTTCTTC.

V is TRBV6-2 or TRBV6-3 and J is TRBJ1-5, with D uncertain. The germline CDR1 and CDR2 sequences are MNHEY and SVGEGT. CDR3 length: 14 residues. The ends were cut back, 4 bases at V and 0 bases at J, with 7 bases in the middle. CDR3 residues: CASSLKYSNQPQHF. The CDR3 nucleotides are TGTGCCAGCAGTTTAAAGTATAGCAATCAGCCCCAGCATTTT.

The V and J genes are TRBV6-6 and TRBJ1-4; D is ambiguous. Trimming stripped 2 bases from V and 8 bases from J, with 9 bases between. CDR1 is MNHNY and CDR2 is SVGAGI in the germline V gene (reference sequence). The CDR3 has 13 residues. The CDR3 DNA reads TGTGCCAGCAGTTACAGGGCCGCGGAAAAACTGTTTTTT. This sequence encodes CASSYRAAEKLFF.

The table lists this clonotype with a few counts. The chain recombines TRBV5-1 with TRBJ1-5; D might be TRBD1 (5 bases). The CDR3 spans 14 residues. The germline V gene encodes CDR1 SGHRS and CDR2 YFSETQ. V was shortened by 2 bases and J by 8 bases, with 14 bases between the two germline ends. CDR3 in amino acids: CASSFQGPGEPQHF. The CDR3 nucleotides are TGCGCCAGCAGCTTTCAGGGTCCGGGGGAGCCCCAGCATTTT. The whole variable domain, remainder taken from reference TRBV5-1 and TRBJ1-5, is KAGVTQTPRYLIKTRGQQVTLSCSPISGHRSVSWYQQTPGQGLQFLFEYFSETQRNKGNFPGRFSGRQFSNSRSEMNVSTLELGDSALYLCASSFQGPGEPQHFGDGTRLSIL.

This clonotype has at least ten counts. V usage is TRBV4-3 and J usage is TRBJ2-1, with 7 bases lining up with TRBD2. Germline loops: CDR1 LGHNA, CDR2 YSLEER. CDR3 length: 15 amino acids. V gave up 4 bases and J gave up 9 bases; unmatched junction bases: 12. CDR3 nucleotide sequence: TGCGCCAGCAGCCGGTCGGGAGGAGGACGTGGTGAGCAGTTCTTC. The encoded protein is CASSRSGGGRGEQFF.

This CDR3 is CASTAGASGSYEQYF. DNA of the CDR3: TGTGCCAGCACGGCGGGGGCTAGTGGGTCCTACGAGCAGTACTTC. The chain has TRBV7-9 and TRBJ2-7; TRBD2 might be the D (7 bases). CDR1 is SEHNR, CDR2 FQNEAQ, per germline (reference sequence). The length of the CDR3 is 15 residues. The V end lost 7 bases, the J end lost 1 base, and 17 bases lay between the germline ends.

This rearrangement joins TRBV2 to TRBJ2-3; D might be TRBD2 (6 bases). The CDR3 consists of 15 residues. The germline gives CDR1 SNHLY, CDR2 FYNNEI. V lost 8 bases and J 1 base, leaving 16 bases between the germline ends. CDR3 sequence reads: CASGRLGEGTDTQYF. The CDR3 region has the DNA TGTGCCAGCGGTAGGCTGGGGGAGGGCACAGATACGCAGTATTTT.

The chain recombines TRBV6-5 with TRBJ2-2, with D unresolved. V was shortened by 5 bases and J by 3 bases, with 4 bases between the two germline ends. From germline, CDR1 is MNHEY and CDR2 SVGAGI. There are 12 residues in the CDR3. The CDR3 region is CASSGDTGELFF. CDR3 in DNA: TGTGCCAGCAGTGGAGACACCGGGGAGCTGTTTTTT.

The chain recombines TRBV10-3 with TRBJ2-1; TRBD2 agrees at 10 bases. The J call is in doubt because the DNA end fits TRBJ2-7 better. The CDR3 runs to 15 residues. The V gene's germline CDR1 is ENHRY and CDR2 SYGVKD. The DNA of the CDR3 is TGTGCCATCAGTCGACTAGCGGGCTCCTACAATGAGCAGTACTTC. This codes for CAISRLAGSYNEQYF.

The chain is built from TRBV7-2 and TRBJ1-1; no firm D call. The V end was cut by 5 bases, the J end by 0 bases, with 13 bases between. Germline V CDR1 and CDR2: SGHTA, FQGNSA. This CDR3 has 15 residues. CDR3 region: CASSPKSGVNTEAFF. The CDR3 DNA is TGTGCCAGCAGCCCGAAGTCTGGGGTGAACACTGAAGCTTTCTTT.

In this sample, this clonotype turned up a few times. This sequence joins TRBV20-1 and TRBJ1-2; D unclear. The V gene lost 3 bases and the J gene lost 2 bases, with 7 bases spanning the gap. Looked up from germline, CDR1 is DFQATT and CDR2 is SNEGSKA (reference sequence). The length of the CDR3 is 12 residues. The CDR3 loop is CSASRPNYGYTF. CDR3 nucleotide sequence: TGCAGTGCTAGTCGACCGAACTATGGCTACACCTTC.

The chain employs TRBV20-1 and TRBJ2-6, with D hard to call. The germline gives CDR1 DFQATT, CDR2 SNEGSKA (reference sequence). This CDR3 comprises 15 residues. V was pared by 3 bases and J by 0 bases, with 9 bases between. The CDR3 is CSASLPRSGANVLTF. CDR3 nucleotide sequence: TGCAGTGCTAGTCTACCCCGCTCTGGGGCCAACGTCCTGACTTTC.

There are many counts of this clonotype. The junction does not match germline at one end; this may be a read error. This rearrangement joins TRBV12-3 or TRBV12-4 to TRBJ2-3; 10 nucleotides match TRBD1. The CDR3 sequence is 15 residues long. The CDR3 region is CASSLGTGDTDTQYF. The CDR3 nucleotides read TGTGCCAGCAGCTTAGGGACAGGGGACACAGATACGCAGTATTTT.

CDR3 amino acids: CSGGQGARDTQYF. The CDR3 DNA reads TGCAGCGGGGGACAGGGGGCGCGTGATACGCAGTATTTT. This rearrangement joins TRBV29-1 to TRBJ2-3, with 12 bases aligning to TRBD1. The trim removed 7 bases at V and 6 bases at J, leaving 5 bases unmatched. Germline V gene lookup returns CDR1 SQVTM and CDR2 ANQGSEA. This CDR3 spans 13 amino acids.

This clonotype showed up just a few times. The V call is TRBV29-1, the J call TRBJ1-2; a weak D match, TRBD1 (5 bases). V gave up 3 bases and J gave up 4 bases, with 9 bases separating them. Germline CDR1 is SQVTM and CDR2 is ANQGSEA. The CDR3 runs 12 residues. The CDR3 reads CSVEGRTYGYTF. In DNA, the CDR3 is TGCAGCGTTGAGGGACGGACCTATGGCTACACCTTC.

This clonotype was seen only a few times. V and J are TRBV20-1 and TRBJ2-5; 7 bases are a match to TRBD1. V trimming: 5 bases; J trimming: 2 bases; junction bases outside the gene matches: 11. The CDR3 has 15 residues. Per the germline V gene, CDR1 is DFQATT and CDR2 is SNEGSKA (reference sequence). CDR3 amino acids: CSARKQGNQQETQYF. In nucleotides, the CDR3 is TGCAGTGCTCGAAAACAGGGGAATCAACAAGAGACCCAGTACTTC.

In this sample, this clonotype turned up a few times. V is TRBV5-1 and J is TRBJ1-6, with D tentatively TRBD1 (6 bases). The ends were cut back, 1 base at V and 11 bases at J, with 13 bases in the middle. The CDR3 has 14 residues. CDR1 SGHRS and CDR2 YFSETQ come from the germline V gene. DNA for the CDR3: TGCGCCAGCAGCTTGCAGGGGATGGTTACACCCCTCCACTTT. Residues: CASSLQGMVTPLHF. Full variable domain (outside the CDR3, taken from reference TRBV5-1 and TRBJ1-6): KAGVTQTPRYLIKTRGQQVTLSCSPISGHRSVSWYQQTPGQGLQFLFEYFSETQRNKGNFPGRFSGRQFSNSRSEMNVSTLELGDSALYLCASSLQGMVTPLHFGNGTRLTVT.

This clonotype has ten or more counts. The chain employs TRBV5-1 and TRBJ2-5; 11 bases line up with TRBD2. V dropped 3 bases and J dropped 11; count of bases not matched to a gene: 15. This CDR3 comprises 16 residues. Germline V CDR1 and CDR2: SGHRS, YFSETQ. In DNA form, the CDR3 reads TGCGCCAGCAGCTGGGTAGCGGGAGGGCCATCATTGGAGCAGTACTTC. It translates to CASSWVAGGPSLEQYF.

The chain combines TRBV4-3 with TRBJ2-3; TRBD2 aligns across 14 bases. Unmatched junction bases numbered 3, after V lost 1 base and J lost 3 bases. The CDR3 contains 17 residues. CDR1 is LGHNA and CDR2 is YSLEER in the germline V gene. In DNA form, the CDR3 reads TGCGCCAGCAGCCAAGCGACTAGCGGGAGGGCAACAGATACGCAGTATTTT. Translated, it gives CASSQATSGRATDTQYF.

The sample holds a few counts of this clonotype. Germline is not matched at one junction end, which may reflect a read error. This sequence joins TRBV7-9 and TRBJ1-1, with no clear D. The CDR3 extends over 13 amino acids. The germline CDR1 and CDR2 sequences are SEHNR and FQNEAQ (reference sequence). CDR3 in amino acids: CASSLFGDTEAFF. The CDR3 DNA follows: TGCGCCAGCAGCTTATTCGGGGACACTGAAGCTTTCTTT.